Sequencing of this T cell receptor (beta chain) was carried out in a study of shared clonotypes between healthy human individuals. CDR1 is MDHEN, CDR2 SYDVKM, per germline. This CDR3 has 14 residues. Trimming removed 6 bases at V and 4 bases at J, with 13 bases between. Each of the donors was a healthy adult who was HIV-negative and had not had a recent acute infection or vaccination. Data came from immunoSEQ multiplex PCR; TCRdb stores just in-frame clones and leaves some out. The sample lists some 1.4 million clones; approximately 96% were seen once. This clone was recorded only once. The antigen remains undetermined. General study points: Naive subsets tended to show greater estimated richness than memory subsets.

This TCR was sampled from a man aged 25-45 years in good health. Sequencing input: naive CD4+ T cells sorted from blood. Indicated subset: CD45RA+ positively selected. The chain recombines TRBV28 with TRBJ2-1; perhaps TRBD2 as D (5 bases). The CDR3 DNA sequence: TGTGCCAGCAGCACTCCGGGAAGATACAATGAGCAGTTCTTC. Protein sequence: CASSTPGRYNEQFF.